A selection of T cell receptor beta chains follows, all from one sample in a study of blood T cell repertoires in COVID-19. Generated by immunoSEQ multiplex PCR, the TCRdb table keeps only in-frame clones and is missing some. The sample includes 90,000 or so clones, 70% to 90% of them seen just once. The sequenced sample was peripheral blood. The receptor set was obtained from a human donor in a cohort sampled during active COVID-19. Each CDR3 is given with its conserved first and last residue. A D gene is named only where the DNA matches it firmly. Rows give clone size only sometimes, using once, few, many, or a class for an expanded clone.

j_call: TRBJ2-7
d_call: TRBD2
clone_size: .
v_call: TRBV6-5
cdr3_aa: CASSYLAGYEQYF
cdr3_nt: TGTGCCAGCAGTTACCTAGCGGGCTACGAGCAGTACTTC

j_call: TRBJ1-1
d_call: TRBD1
clone_size: .
v_call: TRBV7-8
cdr3_aa: CASSLDRVNTEAFF
cdr3_nt: TGTGCCAGCAGCCTCGACAGGGTGAACACTGAAGCTTTCTTT

j_call: TRBJ2-7
d_call: .
clone_size: .
v_call: TRBV13
cdr3_aa: CASSLGQSYEQYF
cdr3_nt: TGTGCCAGCAGCTTAGGACAGTCCTACGAGCAGTACTTC

j_call: TRBJ2-7
d_call: TRBD1
clone_size: few
v_call: TRBV6-5
cdr3_aa: CASRAVGQLDEQYF
cdr3_nt: TGTGCCAGCAGAGCCGTGGGACAGTTAGACGAGCAGTACTTC

j_call: TRBJ2-2
d_call: TRBD1
clone_size: few
v_call: TRBV30
cdr3_aa: CASSPTGGSTGELFF
cdr3_nt: TGTGCCTCTTCACCGACAGGGGGTAGTACCGGGGAGCTGTTTTTT

j_call: TRBJ2-7
d_call: .
clone_size: .
v_call: TRBV11-1
cdr3_aa: CASSLREYEQYF
cdr3_nt: TGTGCCAGCAGCTTAAGAGAATACGAGCAGTACTTC

j_call: TRBJ2-5
d_call: TRBD2
clone_size: .
v_call: TRBV18
cdr3_aa: CASSPRSTGGETQYF
cdr3_nt: TGTGCCAGCTCACCACGTTCTACGGGGGGAGAGACCCAGTACTTC

j_call: TRBJ1-1
d_call: .
clone_size: .
v_call: TRBV28
cdr3_aa: CASLPGGGRNTEAFF
cdr3_nt: TGTGCCAGCCTGCCGGGGGGAGGGAGGAACACTGAAGCTTTCTTT

j_call: TRBJ1-6
d_call: .
clone_size: few
v_call: TRBV7-8
cdr3_aa: CASSLEPVGQGRNSPLHF
cdr3_nt: TGTGCCAGCAGCTTAGAACCAGTCGGGCAGGGAAGGAATTCACCCCTCCACTTT

j_call: TRBJ1-5
d_call: .
clone_size: .
v_call: TRBV30
cdr3_aa: CAWSPVGGIDQPQHF
cdr3_nt: TGTGCCTGGAGTCCGGTCGGGGGGATCGATCAGCCCCAGCATTTT

j_call: TRBJ1-5
d_call: .
clone_size: few
v_call: TRBV10-3
cdr3_aa: CAISGGSGQSNQPQHF
cdr3_nt: TGTGCCATCAGCGGTGGATCGGGACAAAGCAATCAGCCCCAGCATTTT

j_call: TRBJ1-6
d_call: .
clone_size: .
v_call: TRBV9
cdr3_aa: CRSSYNSPLHF
cdr3_nt: TGCCGGAGCTCCTATAATTCACCCCTCCACTTT

j_call: TRBJ1-5
d_call: TRBD1
clone_size: .
v_call: TRBV2
cdr3_aa: CASKGEGQVGQPQHF
cdr3_nt: TGTGCCAGCAAGGGTGAGGGACAGGTGGGTCAGCCCCAGCATTTT

j_call: TRBJ2-5
d_call: .
clone_size: .
v_call: TRBV24-1
cdr3_aa: CATSDPGGYEETQYF
cdr3_nt: TGTGCCACCAGTGATCCCGGGGGTTACGAAGAGACCCAGTACTTC

j_call: TRBJ2-5
d_call: .
clone_size: few
v_call: TRBV24-1
cdr3_aa: CATSDFQETQYF
cdr3_nt: TGTGCCACCAGTGATTTCCAGGAGACCCAGTACTTC

j_call: TRBJ1-1
d_call: .
clone_size: .
v_call: TRBV18
cdr3_aa: CASSAVGNTEAFF
cdr3_nt: TGTGCCAGCTCCGCCGTCGGGAACACTGAAGCTTTCTTT

j_call: TRBJ2-3
d_call: .
clone_size: once
v_call: TRBV28
cdr3_aa: CASSGAGYDTQYF
cdr3_nt: TGTGCCAGCAGTGGGGCTGGCTATGATACGCAGTATTTT

j_call: TRBJ2-5
d_call: .
clone_size: .
v_call: TRBV11-3
cdr3_aa: CASSLRGYGETQYF
cdr3_nt: TGTGCCAGCAGCTTAAGGGGGTATGGAGAGACCCAGTACTTC

j_call: TRBJ1-1
d_call: .
clone_size: .
v_call: TRBV4-1
cdr3_aa: CASSQRGGNTEAFF
cdr3_nt: TGCGCCAGCAGCCAACGAGGGGGAAACACTGAAGCTTTCTTT

j_call: TRBJ1-5
d_call: .
clone_size: .
v_call: TRBV6-6
cdr3_aa: CASSYGESQHF
cdr3_nt: TGTGCCAGCAGTTATGGGGAGTCCCAGCATTTT

j_call: TRBJ2-3
d_call: TRBD2
clone_size: once
v_call: TRBV6-6
cdr3_aa: CASSYGTISTDTQYF
cdr3_nt: TGTGCCAGCAGTTACGGGACTATAAGCACAGATACGCAGTATTTT

j_call: TRBJ1-5
d_call: TRBD1
clone_size: .
v_call: TRBV19
cdr3_aa: CASWNGGTGLQPQHF
cdr3_nt: TGTGCCAGTTGGAATGGTGGGACAGGGCTTCAGCCCCAGCATTTT

j_call: TRBJ1-3
d_call: .
clone_size: once
v_call: TRBV28
cdr3_aa: CASTKLDSDSGNTIYF
cdr3_nt: TGTGCCAGCACCAAACTGGACAGCGACTCTGGAAACACCATATATTTT

j_call: TRBJ2-5
d_call: .
clone_size: .
v_call: TRBV6-5
cdr3_aa: CASSLEAQETQYF
cdr3_nt: TGTGCCAGCAGCCTCGAGGCCCAAGAGACCCAGTACTTC

j_call: TRBJ2-5
d_call: TRBD2
clone_size: .
v_call: TRBV19
cdr3_aa: CASSIGGGGGKQETQYF
cdr3_nt: TGTGCCAGTAGTATAGGGGGAGGCGGGGGGAAGCAAGAGACCCAGTACTTC

j_call: TRBJ2-2
d_call: .
clone_size: .
v_call: TRBV27
cdr3_aa: CASSLVGAALSSGELFF
cdr3_nt: TGTGCCAGCAGTTTAGTTGGAGCCGCGTTGTCATCCGGGGAGCTGTTTTTT

j_call: TRBJ1-3
d_call: TRBD1
clone_size: .
v_call: TRBV5-1
cdr3_aa: CASSLEGALRGNTIYF
cdr3_nt: TGCGCCAGCAGCTTGGAGGGGGCGCTTAGAGGAAACACCATATATTTT

j_call: TRBJ2-7
d_call: .
clone_size: .
v_call: TRBV6-1
cdr3_aa: CASSDPGHITYEQYF
cdr3_nt: TGTGCCAGCAGTGACCCGGGACACATCACCTACGAGCAGTACTTC

j_call: TRBJ1-4
d_call: TRBD1
clone_size: .
v_call: TRBV15
cdr3_aa: CATSTRDRVNEKLFF
cdr3_nt: TGTGCCACCAGCACCCGGGACAGGGTGAATGAAAAACTGTTTTTT

j_call: TRBJ1-1
d_call: .
clone_size: .
v_call: TRBV2
cdr3_aa: CASSQMNTEAFF
cdr3_nt: TGTGCCAGCAGCCAGATGAACACTGAAGCTTTCTTT

j_call: TRBJ1-1
d_call: .
clone_size: .
v_call: TRBV19
cdr3_aa: CASSIEGVAEAFF
cdr3_nt: TGTGCCAGTAGTATAGAAGGGGTAGCTGAAGCTTTCTTT

j_call: TRBJ2-2
d_call: TRBD2
clone_size: .
v_call: TRBV10-3
cdr3_aa: CALSGAGTSFTGELFF
cdr3_nt: TGTGCCCTGTCTGGGGCCGGGACTAGCTTCACCGGGGAGCTGTTTTTT

j_call: TRBJ1-2
d_call: .
clone_size: .
v_call: TRBV11-2
cdr3_aa: CASSPTDSYGYTF
cdr3_nt: TGTGCCAGCAGCCCGACGGACAGCTATGGCTACACCTTC

j_call: TRBJ2-1
d_call: TRBD1
clone_size: .
v_call: TRBV27
cdr3_aa: CASSLTGGGYNEQFF
cdr3_nt: TGTGCCAGCAGTTTAACAGGGGGCGGCTACAATGAGCAGTTCTTC

j_call: TRBJ1-3
d_call: .
clone_size: .
v_call: TRBV11-2
cdr3_aa: CASSLQWAGAGGNTIYF
cdr3_nt: TGTGCCAGCAGCCTCCAGTGGGCGGGCGCAGGTGGAAACACCATATATTTT

j_call: TRBJ2-1
d_call: TRBD2
clone_size: .
v_call: TRBV6-1
cdr3_aa: CASSEGLASGNEQFF
cdr3_nt: TGTGCCAGCAGTGAGGGACTAGCGAGCGGGAATGAGCAGTTCTTC

j_call: TRBJ2-7
d_call: .
clone_size: .
v_call: TRBV5-5
cdr3_aa: CASSFLGSSYEQYF
cdr3_nt: TGTGCCAGCAGCTTCCTAGGAAGCTCCTACGAGCAGTACTTC

j_call: TRBJ1-2
d_call: .
clone_size: .
v_call: TRBV27
cdr3_aa: CASSWAGNYGYTF
cdr3_nt: TGTGCCAGCAGTTGGGCGGGTAACTATGGCTACACCTTC

j_call: TRBJ1-6
d_call: .
clone_size: .
v_call: TRBV7-6
cdr3_aa: CASSPDSFSPLHF
cdr3_nt: TGTGCCAGCAGCCCGGACAGTTTCTCACCCCTCCACTTT

j_call: TRBJ2-7
d_call: .
clone_size: .
v_call: TRBV19
cdr3_aa: CASSSRGYEQYF
cdr3_nt: TGTGCCAGTAGTAGCAGGGGCTACGAGCAGTACTTC

j_call: TRBJ2-7
d_call: .
clone_size: few
v_call: TRBV3-1/TRBV3-2
cdr3_aa: CASRSRESSYEQYF
cdr3_nt: TGTGCCAGCAGATCCAGGGAAAGCTCCTACGAGCAGTACTTC

j_call: TRBJ1-2
d_call: .
clone_size: .
v_call: TRBV3-1/TRBV3-2
cdr3_aa: CASGRDSLGYTF
cdr3_nt: TGTGCCAGCGGGAGGGATTCGCTTGGCTACACCTTC

j_call: TRBJ2-4
d_call: TRBD2
clone_size: .
v_call: TRBV9
cdr3_aa: CASSVDGGGGWAKNIQYF
cdr3_nt: TGTGCCAGCAGCGTAGATGGTGGCGGGGGGTGGGCCAAAAACATTCAGTACTTC

j_call: TRBJ2-1
d_call: .
clone_size: .
v_call: TRBV6-1
cdr3_aa: CASSESGGGSYNEQFF
cdr3_nt: TGTGCCAGCAGTGAATCAGGAGGAGGCTCCTACAATGAGCAGTTCTTC

j_call: TRBJ1-1
d_call: TRBD1
clone_size: .
v_call: TRBV27
cdr3_aa: CASSFRGAMNTEAFF
cdr3_nt: TGTGCCAGCAGTTTCAGGGGGGCCATGAACACTGAAGCTTTCTTT

j_call: TRBJ2-2
d_call: .
clone_size: .
v_call: TRBV7-6
cdr3_aa: CASSARSLNTGELFF
cdr3_nt: TGTGCCAGCAGCGCCAGATCCTTGAACACCGGGGAGCTGTTTTTT

j_call: TRBJ1-2
d_call: TRBD1
clone_size: .
v_call: TRBV6-5
cdr3_aa: CASSYSGQGYGYTF
cdr3_nt: TGTGCCAGCAGTTACTCGGGACAGGGTTATGGCTACACCTTC

j_call: TRBJ2-1
d_call: .
clone_size: .
v_call: TRBV5-1
cdr3_aa: CATTDRPNNYNEQFF
cdr3_nt: TGCGCCACCACGGACAGACCGAACAATTACAATGAGCAGTTCTTC

j_call: TRBJ2-1
d_call: .
clone_size: .
v_call: TRBV9
cdr3_aa: CASSSAAGYPLDEQFF
cdr3_nt: TGTGCCAGCAGCTCAGCGGCGGGGTACCCCTTGGATGAGCAGTTCTTC

j_call: TRBJ1-4
d_call: TRBD1
clone_size: few
v_call: TRBV11-2
cdr3_aa: CASSLDRVNEKLFF
cdr3_nt: TGTGCCAGCAGCTTGGACAGGGTAAATGAAAAACTGTTTTTT

j_call: TRBJ1-3
d_call: .
clone_size: .
v_call: TRBV7-6
cdr3_aa: CASSLAGHSGNTIYF
cdr3_nt: TGTGCCAGCAGCTTAGCCGGACACAGTGGAAACACCATATATTTT

j_call: TRBJ2-2
d_call: .
clone_size: .
v_call: TRBV5-1
cdr3_aa: CASSREGNTGELFF
cdr3_nt: TGCGCCAGCAGTCGGGAAGGTAACACCGGGGAGCTGTTTTTT

j_call: TRBJ2-3
d_call: TRBD2
clone_size: .
v_call: TRBV30
cdr3_aa: CAWSLLAGVTDTQYF
cdr3_nt: TGTGCCTGGTCCCTACTAGCGGGGGTCACAGATACGCAGTATTTT